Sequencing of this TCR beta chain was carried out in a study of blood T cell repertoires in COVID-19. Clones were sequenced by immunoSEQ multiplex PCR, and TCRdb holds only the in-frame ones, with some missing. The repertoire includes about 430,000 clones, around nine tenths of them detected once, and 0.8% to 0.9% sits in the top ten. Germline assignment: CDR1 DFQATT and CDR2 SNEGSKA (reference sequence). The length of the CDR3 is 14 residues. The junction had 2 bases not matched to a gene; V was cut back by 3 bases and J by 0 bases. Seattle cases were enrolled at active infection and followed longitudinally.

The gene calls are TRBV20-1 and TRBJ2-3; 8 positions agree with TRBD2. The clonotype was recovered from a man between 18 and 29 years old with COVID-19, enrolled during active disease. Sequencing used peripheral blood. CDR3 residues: CSASRGRSTDTQYF. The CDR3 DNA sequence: TGCAGTGCTAGTCGCGGGAGGAGCACAGATACGCAGTATTTT.